This T cell receptor beta chain is from a study of blood T cell repertoires in COVID-19. Overall study context: From T cells, B-cell-depleted T cells, or PBMCs came the material, which was cDNA or gDNA.

The assay was immunoSEQ multiplex PCR, and TCRdb's table has in-frame clones only and misses some. The sample has fewer than 300,000 clones; 80% to 95% are singletons. The CDR3 runs 15 residues. Germline-derived CDR1 and CDR2 are SGHNT and YYREEE (reference sequence). Trimming shortened V by 0 bases and J by 8 bases, and 15 bases separated the two germline ends. This clone was seen just once. The receptor's source is a woman in her thirties with COVID-19, enrolled during active disease. The J gene is TRBJ2-1, the V gene TRBV5-4; D might be TRBD2 (6 bases). What was sequenced was peripheral blood. This CDR3 is CASSLAGGMRDEQFF. The CDR3 nucleotides are TGTGCCAGCAGCTTGGCCGGAGGGATGAGGGATGAGCAGTTCTTC.